These 2 T cell receptor beta chains came from one sample sequenced in a study of cytomegalovirus exposure and HLA in healthy donors. The study ran its PCR with 60 Vbeta and 13 Jbeta primers. The protocol was immunoSEQ multiplex PCR, while the TCRdb copy is restricted to in-frame clones and leaves out a portion. The sample yields more than 55,000 clones, of which the top ten take up 5%. Sequencing was done on a sample of PBMCs. Receptors were obtained from a woman between 35 and 50 years old in good health and CMV-seropositive.

The rearrangement uses TRBV5-1 and TRBJ1-1; TRBD1 might be the D (5 bases). The V end was cut by 6 bases, the J end by 2 bases, with 14 bases between. This CDR3 has 14 residues. Germline loops: CDR1 SGHRS, CDR2 YFSETQ. CDR3 residues: CASTLGGDNTEAFF. CDR3 sequence (DNA): TGCGCCAGCACCCTAGGAGGGGATAACACTGAAGCTTTCTTT.

The chain has TRBV7-8 and TRBJ2-5; D not certain. The germline gives CDR1 SGHVS, CDR2 FQNEAQ. The CDR3 covers 13 residues. Trimming took 4 bases from V and 5 from J, leaving 11 bases between them. CDR3 coding DNA: TGTGCCAGCAGCTCCTTAGCCTTGGAGACCCAGTACTTC. This translates into CASSSLALETQYF.